This T cell receptor beta chain came from a study of cytomegalovirus exposure and HLA in healthy donors. The V segment lost 11 bases and the J segment 1 base; nucleotides outside the gene matches: 5. CDR1 MNHEY and CDR2 SMNVEV come from the germline V gene (reference sequence). This CDR3 region has 13 residues. Study results and limitations: Productive status was seen about 90% or about 30% of the time for most TCR beta V segments in an earlier analysis. Associated with cytomegalovirus, according to the listing, were 150 to 200 TCR beta chains.

This clone occurred once. Its antigen remains unknown. In the PCR, 60 Vbeta and 13 Jbeta primers were used. The table came from immunoSEQ multiplex PCR; TCRdb's copy has only in-frame clones and leaves some out. The data contain more than 80,000 clones, approximately 76% of them singletons. This receptor was taken from a woman aged 60-75 years in good health and CMV-seropositive. The source material was PBMCs. This sequence joins TRBV27 and TRBJ2-1, with TRBD2 matching over 7 bases. The DNA of the CDR3 is TGTGCCTCCCAGCGGGGATCCTACAATGAGCAGTTCTTC. Translating gives CASQRGSYNEQFF.